The rows below give T cell receptor beta chains drawn from one sample of a study of cutaneous CD30+ T cell lymphoproliferative disorder and hepatitis E. Profiling relied on immunoSEQ multiplex PCR, and the TCRdb table lists in-frame clones only, not all of them. The sample carries some 7,200 clones, roughly 70% recorded once. Sequencing used blood. The receptors were gathered from a human donor with a cutaneous T cell lymphoproliferative disorder associated with hepatitis E virus. Each CDR3 is given with its conserved first and last residue. A D gene is named only where the DNA matches it firmly. Size is omitted from some rows. Given values are once, few, many or a class for expanded clones.

abundance: .; len: 15; v_gene: TRBV5-1; d_gene: .; j_gene: TRBJ1-4; CDR3aa: CASSLAGGPNEKLFF; CDR3nt: TGCGCCAGCAGCTTGGCCGGGGGCCCTAATGAAAAACTGTTTTTT
abundance: few; len: 13; v_gene: TRBV6-1; d_gene: .; j_gene: TRBJ2-7; CDR3aa: CASSRTASYEQYF; CDR3nt: TGTGCCAGCAGTAGGACTGCATCCTACGAGCAGTACTTC
abundance: .; len: 12; v_gene: TRBV6-5; d_gene: .; j_gene: TRBJ2-1; CDR3aa: CASSYSPNEQFF; CDR3nt: TGTGCCAGCAGTTACTCACCCAATGAGCAGTTCTTC
abundance: .; len: 14; v_gene: TRBV4-1; d_gene: .; j_gene: TRBJ1-4; CDR3aa: CASSQGEGNEKLFF; CDR3nt: TGCGCCAGCAGCCAGGGAGAGGGTAATGAAAAACTGTTTTTT
abundance: .; len: 17; v_gene: TRBV5-6; d_gene: TRBD1; j_gene: TRBJ2-5; CDR3aa: CASSLEGQGVMGETQYF; CDR3nt: TGTGCCAGCAGCTTGGAGGGACAGGGAGTCATGGGGGAGACCCAGTACTTC
abundance: once; len: 12; v_gene: TRBV7-9; d_gene: .; j_gene: TRBJ1-4; CDR3aa: CASSQVQGKLFF; CDR3nt: TGTGCCAGCAGTCAAGTACAAGGAAAACTGTTTTTT
abundance: .; len: 15; v_gene: TRBV9; d_gene: .; j_gene: TRBJ1-1; CDR3aa: CASSVGGTVNTEAFF; CDR3nt: TGTGCCAGCAGCGTAGGAGGGACGGTGAACACTGAAGCTTTCTTT
abundance: .; len: 14; v_gene: TRBV27; d_gene: .; j_gene: TRBJ2-7; CDR3aa: CASSSLTDSYEQYF; CDR3nt: TGTGCCAGCAGTTCCCTGACAGATTCCTACGAGCAGTACTTC
abundance: .; len: 15; v_gene: TRBV25-1; d_gene: .; j_gene: TRBJ1-5; CDR3aa: CASSINRGASQPQHF; CDR3nt: TGTGCCAGCAGCATAAACCGGGGGGCAAGTCAGCCCCAGCATTTT
abundance: .; len: 15; v_gene: TRBV5-1; d_gene: .; j_gene: TRBJ1-2; CDR3aa: CASSLSGGANYGYTF; CDR3nt: TGCGCCAGCAGCTTGAGTGGAGGGGCCAACTATGGCTACACCTTC
abundance: few; len: 15; v_gene: TRBV7-9; d_gene: .; j_gene: TRBJ1-1; CDR3aa: CASSSITAVNTEAFF; CDR3nt: TGTGCCAGCAGCTCAATAACAGCCGTGAACACTGAAGCTTTCTTT
abundance: .; len: 14; v_gene: TRBV6-5; d_gene: .; j_gene: TRBJ1-1; CDR3aa: CASRDPGGVTEAFF; CDR3nt: TGTGCCAGCAGGGATCCTGGGGGGGTCACTGAAGCTTTCTTT
abundance: few; len: 14; v_gene: TRBV29-1; d_gene: .; j_gene: TRBJ2-3; CDR3aa: CSVAGTRGIDTQYF; CDR3nt: TGCAGCGTTGCCGGGACCCGAGGGATAGATACGCAGTATTTT
abundance: .; len: 17; v_gene: TRBV10-3; d_gene: TRBD1; j_gene: TRBJ2-7; CDR3aa: CAISESASGQGPYEQYF; CDR3nt: TGTGCCATCAGTGAGTCGGCCTCGGGACAGGGACCCTACGAGCAGTACTTC
abundance: .; len: 17; v_gene: TRBV11-2; d_gene: .; j_gene: TRBJ1-4; CDR3aa: CASSLAPSNRANEKLFF; CDR3nt: TGTGCCAGCAGCTTAGCCCCCAGTAACAGGGCAAATGAAAAACTGTTTTTT
abundance: .; len: 15; v_gene: TRBV6-5; d_gene: TRBD1; j_gene: TRBJ1-3; CDR3aa: CASSKQGAQGNTIYF; CDR3nt: TGTGCCAGCAGTAAGCAGGGGGCGCAGGGAAACACCATATATTTT
abundance: few; len: 14; v_gene: TRBV5-6; d_gene: .; j_gene: TRBJ1-1; CDR3aa: CASSWLTGNTEAFF; CDR3nt: TGTGCCAGCAGCTGGTTGACAGGGAACACTGAAGCTTTCTTT
abundance: .; len: 12; v_gene: TRBV7-2; d_gene: .; j_gene: TRBJ2-1; CDR3aa: CASSGRGAEQFF; CDR3nt: TGTGCCAGCAGCGGACGCGGGGCTGAGCAGTTCTTC
abundance: .; len: 15; v_gene: TRBV18; d_gene: .; j_gene: TRBJ2-7; CDR3aa: CASSPGLLRVYEQYF; CDR3nt: TGTGCCAGCTCACCGGGTCTCCTCAGGGTTTACGAGCAGTACTTC
abundance: few; len: 14; v_gene: TRBV9; d_gene: TRBD1; j_gene: TRBJ1-4; CDR3aa: CASGSTGHYEKLFF; CDR3nt: TGTGCCAGCGGATCGACAGGGCACTATGAAAAACTGTTTTTT
abundance: .; len: 14; v_gene: TRBV6-1; d_gene: .; j_gene: TRBJ2-1; CDR3aa: CASTPGVGSNEQFF; CDR3nt: TGTGCCAGCACGCCAGGGGTGGGTTCGAATGAGCAGTTCTTC
abundance: .; len: 12; v_gene: TRBV19; d_gene: .; j_gene: TRBJ2-5; CDR3aa: CASSIEGGPQYF; CDR3nt: TGTGCCAGTAGTATAGAGGGGGGTCCCCAGTACTTC
abundance: .; len: 15; v_gene: TRBV5-4; d_gene: .; j_gene: TRBJ1-4; CDR3aa: CASSRDTGEDEKLFF; CDR3nt: TGTGCCAGCAGCAGAGACACCGGGGAAGATGAAAAACTGTTTTTT
abundance: .; len: 19; v_gene: TRBV10-3; d_gene: TRBD1; j_gene: TRBJ2-2; CDR3aa: CAIGRSFDWTGRNTGELFF; CDR3nt: TGTGCCATCGGAAGGAGCTTCGATTGGACAGGGCGCAACACCGGGGAGCTGTTTTTT
abundance: once; len: 12; v_gene: TRBV7-2; d_gene: .; j_gene: TRBJ2-7; CDR3aa: CASSPDRYEQYF; CDR3nt: TGTGCCAGCAGCCCCGACCGATACGAGCAGTACTTC
abundance: few; len: 15; v_gene: TRBV23-1; d_gene: TRBD1; j_gene: TRBJ1-5; CDR3aa: CASSARDRGGQPQHF; CDR3nt: TGCGCCAGCAGTGCGAGGGACAGGGGCGGTCAGCCCCAGCATTTT
abundance: .; len: 17; v_gene: TRBV7-9; d_gene: TRBD2; j_gene: TRBJ2-1; CDR3aa: CASSSSHQLAGGAEQFF; CDR3nt: TGTGCCAGCAGCTCTTCCCACCAGCTAGCGGGAGGGGCTGAGCAGTTCTTC
abundance: .; len: 16; v_gene: TRBV7-6; d_gene: TRBD2; j_gene: TRBJ2-2; CDR3aa: CASSLGTSANTGELFF; CDR3nt: TGTGCCAGCAGCCTGGGGACTAGCGCGAACACCGGGGAGCTGTTTTTT
abundance: .; len: 17; v_gene: TRBV7-8; d_gene: TRBD1; j_gene: TRBJ1-4; CDR3aa: CASSSRRLTGGGGKLFF; CDR3nt: TGTGCCAGCAGCTCGAGACGACTGACAGGGGGCGGAGGAAAACTGTTTTTT
abundance: .; len: 14; v_gene: TRBV6-5; d_gene: .; j_gene: TRBJ2-1; CDR3aa: CATNLASGVGEQFF; CDR3nt: TGTGCCACCAATCTAGCTTCGGGAGTTGGGGAGCAGTTCTTC
abundance: .; len: 16; v_gene: TRBV2; d_gene: TRBD1; j_gene: TRBJ1-4; CDR3aa: CASSLAGTGVGEKLFF; CDR3nt: TGTGCCAGCAGTTTGGCCGGGACAGGGGTTGGTGAAAAACTGTTTTTT
abundance: .; len: 15; v_gene: TRBV14; d_gene: TRBD1; j_gene: TRBJ1-4; CDR3aa: CASSQPTGANEKLFF; CDR3nt: TGTGCCAGCAGCCAACCGACAGGGGCTAATGAAAAACTGTTTTTT
abundance: .; len: 13; v_gene: TRBV4-3; d_gene: .; j_gene: TRBJ1-2; CDR3aa: CASSQAGDYGYTF; CDR3nt: TGCGCCAGCAGCCAAGCAGGTGACTATGGCTACACCTTC
abundance: .; len: 12; v_gene: TRBV7-2; d_gene: .; j_gene: TRBJ2-7; CDR3aa: CASSLGFHEQYF; CDR3nt: TGTGCCAGCAGCTTAGGCTTCCACGAGCAGTACTTC
abundance: once; len: 17; v_gene: TRBV18; d_gene: .; j_gene: TRBJ2-7; CDR3aa: CASSPEYTGGVLYEQYF; CDR3nt: TGTGCCAGCTCACCAGAATATACAGGGGGGGTTTTATACGAGCAGTACTTC
abundance: few; len: 16; v_gene: TRBV4-1; d_gene: TRBD2; j_gene: TRBJ2-1; CDR3aa: CASSQGGLAGADEQFF; CDR3nt: TGCGCCAGCAGCCAAGGTGGGCTAGCGGGGGCCGATGAGCAGTTCTTC
abundance: once; len: 10; v_gene: TRBV12-2; d_gene: .; j_gene: TRBJ1-1; CDR3aa: CASMGTEAFF; CDR3nt: TGTGCAAGTATGGGCACTGAAGCTTTCTTT
abundance: .; len: 15; v_gene: TRBV11-2; d_gene: .; j_gene: TRBJ2-7; CDR3aa: CASSMLTGGVGEQYF; CDR3nt: TGTGCCAGCAGCATGCTGACAGGTGGGGTCGGAGAGCAGTACTTC
abundance: .; len: 15; v_gene: TRBV9; d_gene: .; j_gene: TRBJ1-6; CDR3aa: CASSVNWGENSPLHF; CDR3nt: TGTGCCAGCAGCGTAAATTGGGGGGAGAATTCACCCCTCCACTTT
abundance: once; len: 15; v_gene: TRBV5-4; d_gene: TRBD1; j_gene: TRBJ2-7; CDR3aa: CASSWNPDRGNEQYF; CDR3nt: TGTGCCAGCAGCTGGAACCCGGACAGGGGGAACGAGCAGTACTTC
abundance: .; len: 17; v_gene: TRBV9; d_gene: .; j_gene: TRBJ1-3; CDR3aa: CASSVAPNTGKGNTIYF; CDR3nt: TGTGCCAGCAGCGTAGCCCCTAACACGGGAAAGGGAAACACCATATATTTT
abundance: .; len: 12; v_gene: TRBV7-8; d_gene: .; j_gene: TRBJ1-5; CDR3aa: CASSSVAGVQHF; CDR3nt: TGTGCCAGCAGCTCAGTAGCGGGTGTCCAGCATTTT
abundance: few; len: 12; v_gene: TRBV30; d_gene: .; j_gene: TRBJ1-1; CDR3aa: CAWSVLGAEAFF; CDR3nt: TGTGCCTGGAGTGTACTCGGGGCTGAAGCTTTCTTT
abundance: .; len: 10; v_gene: TRBV20-1; d_gene: .; j_gene: TRBJ2-5; CDR3aa: CSAGRETQYF; CDR3nt: TGCAGTGCTGGCCGGGAGACCCAGTACTTC
abundance: .; len: 17; v_gene: TRBV4-3; d_gene: TRBD1; j_gene: TRBJ1-2; CDR3aa: CASSQDRSQGAYYGYTF; CDR3nt: TGCGCCAGCAGCCAAGATCGTTCGCAGGGGGCTTACTATGGCTACACCTTC
abundance: .; len: 13; v_gene: TRBV2; d_gene: .; j_gene: TRBJ2-1; CDR3aa: CASSDGSLSEQFF; CDR3nt: TGTGCCAGCAGTGACGGCAGCCTAAGTGAGCAGTTCTTC
abundance: .; len: 17; v_gene: TRBV11-3; d_gene: TRBD2; j_gene: TRBJ2-5; CDR3aa: CASSLGLAGVDQETQYF; CDR3nt: TGTGCCAGCAGCTTAGGACTAGCGGGGGTAGACCAAGAGACCCAGTACTTC
abundance: .; len: 13; v_gene: TRBV11-2; d_gene: .; j_gene: TRBJ2-7; CDR3aa: CASSLGTLYEQYF; CDR3nt: TGTGCCAGCAGCTTAGGAACCCTTTACGAGCAGTACTTC
abundance: .; len: 15; v_gene: TRBV7-8; d_gene: .; j_gene: TRBJ1-1; CDR3aa: CASSLATGHNTEAFF; CDR3nt: TGTGCCAGCAGCTTAGCGACAGGACATAACACTGAAGCTTTCTTT
abundance: .; len: 14; v_gene: TRBV18; d_gene: .; j_gene: TRBJ2-1; CDR3aa: CASSRGGDPNEQFF; CDR3nt: TGTGCCAGCTCCAGAGGAGGGGACCCCAATGAGCAGTTCTTC
abundance: .; len: 12; v_gene: TRBV6-6; d_gene: .; j_gene: TRBJ1-2; CDR3aa: CASGEGGAGYTF; CDR3nt: TGTGCCAGCGGGGAGGGGGGCGCAGGCTACACCTTC
abundance: few; len: 16; v_gene: TRBV27; d_gene: .; j_gene: TRBJ1-5; CDR3aa: CASSLQGGDSNQPQHF; CDR3nt: TGTGCCAGCAGTCTGCAGGGAGGAGACAGCAATCAGCCCCAGCATTTT